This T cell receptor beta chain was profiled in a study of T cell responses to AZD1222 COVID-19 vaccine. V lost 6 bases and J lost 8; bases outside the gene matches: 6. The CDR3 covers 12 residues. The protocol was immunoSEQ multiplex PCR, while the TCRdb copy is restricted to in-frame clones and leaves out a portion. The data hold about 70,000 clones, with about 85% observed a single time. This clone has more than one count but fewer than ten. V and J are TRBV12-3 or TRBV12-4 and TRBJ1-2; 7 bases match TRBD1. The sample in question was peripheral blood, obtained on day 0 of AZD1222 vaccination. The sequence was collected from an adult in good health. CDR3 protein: CASRFGTEGYTF. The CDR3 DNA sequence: TGTGCCAGCAGGTTTGGGACAGAAGGCTACACCTTC.